This TCR beta chain was captured by sequencing in a study of OX40 agonist ivuxolimab in advanced cancers. Study-level background: Males comprised approximately 81% of the group, whose mean age was approximately 60 years (range roughly 20 to 90). Prior anti-PD-1, anti-PD-L1 or anti-CTLA-4 therapy was allowed; around 40% had some.

Drawing of blood for sampling happened at baseline, at cycle 4 day 1, and at cycle 7 day 1. Germline V gene data show CDR1 as ENHRY and CDR2 as SYGVKD. CDR3 length: 13 residues. V was pared by 8 bases and J by 3 bases, with 3 bases of the junction left unmatched. Some clones are missing from TCRdb's copy, which holds only in-frame ones; the method was immunoSEQ multiplex PCR. The table has 100,000 or so clones, approximately 90% seen once. The starting material was CD4+ or CD8+ T cells sorted from blood, obtained in a trial of the OX40 agonist ivuxolimab. V gene TRBV10-3 combines with J gene TRBJ1-1; 10 nucleotides agree with TRBD1. This receptor was obtained from an adult with an advanced solid tumor such as melanoma, head and neck, liver or kidney cancer. The DNA of the CDR3 is TGTGCCATCGGGGACAGGGGCGACACTGAAGCTTTCTTT. Translating gives CAIGDRGDTEAFF.